A selection of T cell receptor beta chains follows, all from one sample in a study of blood T cells in healthy people across ages. Using its own MiXCR run on the 5' RACE reads, TCRdb lists one record per CDR3 protein. The sample holds more than 500,000 distinct CDR3 sequences, around 27% seen once. The data were also submitted as part of a second study, on T cells of mothers and their children.

The material sequenced was blood. The receptors were sampled from a boy aged 2 to 10 in good health. CDR3s include the opening cysteine and the closing phenylalanine or tryptophan. A D gene is named only where the DNA matches it firmly. Clone size is shown for a subset of rows, as once, few, many or a class of expanded clone.

>TRBJ2-7|many|TRBV12-3/TRBV12-4|NA
TGTGCCAGCAGTCTAGTTGGAGAGCAGTACTTC
CASSLVGEQYF
>TRBJ2-5|NA|TRBV11-2|NA
TGTGCCAGCAGCCCAATGGGGGCGCGGGAGACCCAGTACTTC
CASSPMGARETQYF
>TRBJ2-7|NA|TRBV5-6|NA
TGTGCCAGCAGCTCCGGCGCCAGGGCCGCTCGGGTATACGAGCAGTACTTC
CASSSGARAARVYEQYF
>TRBJ2-3|NA|TRBV27|NA
TGTGCCAGCAGTTTAATGGGAGAAACGCAGTATTTT
CASSLMGETQYF
>TRBJ2-5|NA|TRBV24-1|NA
TGTGCCACCAGTGATGCCCGTCCCACCCCTCAAGAGACCCAGTACTTC
CATSDARPTPQETQYF
>TRBJ2-3|NA|TRBV12-3/TRBV12-4|NA
TGTGCCACGGGGACGCCAAGCGCAGATACGCAGTATTTT
CATGTPSADTQYF
>TRBJ1-1|NA|TRBV25-1|NA
TGTGCCAGCAGTGAACCCCCGGGTACTGAAGCTTTCTTT
CASSEPPGTEAFF
>TRBJ1-1|NA|TRBV5-1|TRBD1
TGCGCCAGCAGCTTTGGAACAGGGGGTAGAACTGAAGCTTTCTTT
CASSFGTGGRTEAFF
>TRBJ1-2|few|TRBV12-3/TRBV12-4|TRBD1
TGTGCCAGCAGTTTTGGGCAGGGGGCGAACTATGGCTACACCTTC
CASSFGQGANYGYTF
>TRBJ2-7|NA|TRBV5-1|TRBD2
TGCGCCAGCAGCATGATCCCTAGCGGGAGTACCTACGAGCAGTACTTC
CASSMIPSGSTYEQYF
>TRBJ2-7|few|TRBV6-5|TRBD1
TGTGCCAGCAGTTTTATTCCGGGACAGGGGTTGAGCGAGCAGTACTTC
CASSFIPGQGLSEQYF
>TRBJ2-7|NA|TRBV20-1|NA
TGCAGTGCTAGAGATCCAACCTACGAGCAGTACTTC
CSARDPTYEQYF
>TRBJ2-6|NA|TRBV7-8|TRBD1
TGTGCCAGCAGCTTAGGGACAGGGGCCAAGTCTGGGGCCAACGTCCTGACTTTC
CASSLGTGAKSGANVLTF
>TRBJ1-3|NA|TRBV5-1|NA
TGCGCCAGCAGCTTGGCCCCGGGACCTCAGGGGACCATATATTTT
CASSLAPGPQGTIYF
>TRBJ2-7|few|TRBV10-3|NA
TGTGCCATCAGTGAGTCGGGTAACTACGAGCAGTACTTC
CAISESGNYEQYF
>TRBJ1-2|NA|TRBV10-2|NA
TGCGCCAGTTGGACGGGAGGAGGCTACACCTTC
CASWTGGGYTF
>TRBJ2-3|few|TRBV9|NA
TGTGCCAGCAGCGTAGACAGGGGGGGAATAGATACGCAGTATTTT
CASSVDRGGIDTQYF
>TRBJ1-5|few|TRBV4-3|NA
TGCGCCAGCAGCCAAGAGGCATCGAGCAATCAGCCCCAGCATTTT
CASSQEASSNQPQHF
>TRBJ1-5|NA|TRBV6-1|NA
TGTGCCAGCAAAGACATATATAGCAATCAGCCCCAGCATTTT
CASKDIYSNQPQHF
>TRBJ2-2|many|TRBV4-3|TRBD2
TGCGCCAGCAGCCAAGAGGCTAGCGGGAGCACCGGGGAGCTGTTTTTT
CASSQEASGSTGELFF
>TRBJ2-7|few|TRBV4-3|NA
TGCGCCAGCAGCCAAGAACTAGCCTCCTACGAGCAGTACTTC
CASSQELASYEQYF
>TRBJ2-3|NA|TRBV27|NA
TGTGCCAGCAGTCATACAGGGAAGGCGGCAGATACGCAGTATTTT
CASSHTGKAADTQYF
>TRBJ2-5|NA|TRBV7-2|TRBD1
TGTGCCAGCAGCTCCCGGGGACAGGGAGAGACCCAGTACTTC
CASSSRGQGETQYF
>TRBJ2-1|many|TRBV6-2/TRBV6-3|TRBD2
TGTGCCAGCAGACCTACCCCAGGGAGCGGGAGAACCTACTCCTACAATGAGCAGTTCTTC
CASRPTPGSGRTYSYNEQFF
>TRBJ2-1|few|TRBV6-1|TRBD1
TGTGCCAGCAGGATACAGGGGGCGGCCTGCAATGAGCAGTTCTTC
CASRIQGAACNEQFF
>TRBJ2-1|NA|TRBV20-1|TRBD2
TGCAGTGCTCCGGGGAGGGAGGGCCTTTCCTACAATGAGCAGTTCTTC
CSAPGREGLSYNEQFF
>TRBJ2-7|NA|TRBV24-1|TRBD2
TGTGCCACCAGTGACCGTAGCGGGGCCTACGAGCAGTACTTC
CATSDRSGAYEQYF
>TRBJ2-7|NA|TRBV4-1|TRBD2
TGCGCCAGCAGCCAACTAGGAAAGTCTAGCGGGACCTACGAGCAGTACTTC
CASSQLGKSSGTYEQYF
>TRBJ2-7|NA|TRBV6-4|TRBD1
TGTGCCAGCAGTGACCCACCTCGAGACAGGGAACATTTTCTCGCCCTATACGAGCAGTACTTC
CASSDPPRDREHFLALYEQYF
>TRBJ1-1|NA|TRBV5-1|NA
TGCGCCACAGCCCTCCCTGCCAAGCTCAACACTGAAGCTTTCTTT
CATALPAKLNTEAFF
>TRBJ2-7|NA|TRBV7-6|TRBD1
TGTGCCAGCAGCTTTGATGACAGGGCCAACTACGAGCAGTACTTC
CASSFDDRANYEQYF
>TRBJ1-2|few|TRBV28|NA
TGTGCCAGCAGCAACCATGGGAGGGCCTATGGCTACACCTTC
CASSNHGRAYGYTF
>TRBJ2-2|few|TRBV4-2|TRBD1
TGTGCCAGCAGCCAAGCCGGGACAGGAGACACCGGGGAGCTGTTTTTT
CASSQAGTGDTGELFF
>TRBJ1-2|many|TRBV7-2|TRBD1
TGTGCCAGCAGCGCCGACAGGGGACCCTATGGCTACACCTTC
CASSADRGPYGYTF
>TRBJ2-4|few|TRBV9|TRBD2
TGTGCCAGCAGCGTAGCCCCTAGCGGGGGGTTAGACATTCAGTACTTC
CASSVAPSGGLDIQYF
>TRBJ1-2|NA|TRBV7-8|NA
TGTGCCAGCGGCTTAGCGCCGGGCTATGGCTACACCTTC
CASGLAPGYGYTF
>TRBJ2-7|NA|TRBV11-2|NA
TGTGCCAGCAGCCAATTCGGCGGTAACGAGCAGTACTTC
CASSQFGGNEQYF
>TRBJ2-4|once|TRBV6-1|TRBD2
TGTGCCAGCAGTATCCTAGCGGGAGAAACCAAAAACATTCAGTACTTC
CASSILAGETKNIQYF
>TRBJ1-4|NA|TRBV29-1|TRBD1
TGCAGCGTTGCCAGGGGGGAAAAACTGTTTTTT
CSVARGEKLFF
>TRBJ2-7|few|TRBV12-3/TRBV12-4|NA
TGTGCCAGCAGTTTCTCTGTCCAGGGGCCTACCTACGAGCAGTACTTC
CASSFSVQGPTYEQYF
>TRBJ2-5|NA|TRBV7-9|TRBD2
TGTGCCAGCAGCGCCCGGGTAGCGGGGACATGGGAGACCCAGTACTTC
CASSARVAGTWETQYF
>TRBJ2-3|NA|TRBV14|NA
TGTGCCAGCAGCTATATGACGCGCCCCACAGATACGCAGTATTTT
CASSYMTRPTDTQYF